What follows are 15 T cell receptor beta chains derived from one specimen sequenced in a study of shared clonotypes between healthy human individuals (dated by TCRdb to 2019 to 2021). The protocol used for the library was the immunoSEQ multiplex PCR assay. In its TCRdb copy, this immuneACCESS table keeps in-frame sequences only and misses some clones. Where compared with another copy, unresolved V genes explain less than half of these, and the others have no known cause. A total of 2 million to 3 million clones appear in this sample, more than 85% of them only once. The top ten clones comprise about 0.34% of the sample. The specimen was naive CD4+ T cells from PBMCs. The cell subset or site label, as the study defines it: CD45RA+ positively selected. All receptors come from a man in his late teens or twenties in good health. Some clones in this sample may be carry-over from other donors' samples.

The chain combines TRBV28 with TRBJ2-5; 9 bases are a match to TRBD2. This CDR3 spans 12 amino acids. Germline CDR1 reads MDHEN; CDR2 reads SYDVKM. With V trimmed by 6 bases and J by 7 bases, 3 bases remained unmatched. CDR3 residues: CASSPTSGTQYF. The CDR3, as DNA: TGTGCCAGCAGCCCGACTAGCGGGACCCAGTACTTC.

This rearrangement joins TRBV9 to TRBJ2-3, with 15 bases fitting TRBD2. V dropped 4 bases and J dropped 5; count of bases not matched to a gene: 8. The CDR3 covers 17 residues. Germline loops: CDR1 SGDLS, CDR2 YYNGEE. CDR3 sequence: CASSPGMGLAGGDTQYF. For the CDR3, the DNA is TGTGCCAGCAGCCCGGGAATGGGACTAGCGGGAGGAGATACGCAGTATTTT.

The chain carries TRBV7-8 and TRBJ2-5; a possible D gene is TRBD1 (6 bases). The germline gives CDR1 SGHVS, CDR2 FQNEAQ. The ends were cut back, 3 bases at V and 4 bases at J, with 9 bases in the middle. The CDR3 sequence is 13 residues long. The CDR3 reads CASSLDSSETQYF. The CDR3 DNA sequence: TGTGCCAGCAGCTTGGACAGTTCAGAGACCCAGTACTTC.

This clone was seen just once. CDR3 loop: CASSQVDGNTEAFF. The CDR3 nucleotides are TGTGCCAGCAGCCAAGTGGACGGAAACACTGAAGCTTTCTTT. The chain carries TRBV4-2 and TRBJ1-1; no reliable D call. CDR1 LGHNA and CDR2 YNFKEQ come from the germline V gene. V shed 1 base and J shed 2 bases, with 8 bases lying between them. The CDR3 covers 14 residues.

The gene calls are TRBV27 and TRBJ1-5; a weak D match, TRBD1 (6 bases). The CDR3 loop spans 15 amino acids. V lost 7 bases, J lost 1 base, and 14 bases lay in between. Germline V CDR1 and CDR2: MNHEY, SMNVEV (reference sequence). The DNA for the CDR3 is TGTGCCAGCATGGACGCAGGACAGAGCAATCAGCCCCAGCATTTT. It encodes CASMDAGQSNQPQHF.

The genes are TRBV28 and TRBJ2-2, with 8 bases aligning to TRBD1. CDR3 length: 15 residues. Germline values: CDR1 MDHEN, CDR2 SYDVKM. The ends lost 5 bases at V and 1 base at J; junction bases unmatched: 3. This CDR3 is CASSPDRVNTGELFF. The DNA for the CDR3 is TGTGCCAGCAGTCCGGACAGGGTGAACACCGGGGAGCTGTTTTTT.

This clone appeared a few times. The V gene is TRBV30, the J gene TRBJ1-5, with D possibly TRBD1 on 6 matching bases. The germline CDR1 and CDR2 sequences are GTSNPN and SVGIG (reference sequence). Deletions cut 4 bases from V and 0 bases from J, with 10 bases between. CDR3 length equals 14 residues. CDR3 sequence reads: CAWTRDNSNQPQHF. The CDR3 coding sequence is TGTGCCTGGACAAGGGACAATAGCAATCAGCCCCAGCATTTT. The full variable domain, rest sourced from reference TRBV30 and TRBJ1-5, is SQTIHQWPATLVQPVGSPLSLECTVEGTSNPNLYWYRQAAGRGLQLLFYSVGIGQISSEVPQNLSASRPQDRQFILSSKKLLLSDSGFYLCAWTRDNSNQPQHFGDGTRLSIL.

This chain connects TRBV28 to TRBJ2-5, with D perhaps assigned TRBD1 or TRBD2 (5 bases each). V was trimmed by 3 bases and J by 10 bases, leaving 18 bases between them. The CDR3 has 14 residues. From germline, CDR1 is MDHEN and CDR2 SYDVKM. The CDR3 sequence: CASSFNQEARGQYF. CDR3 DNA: TGTGCCAGCAGTTTTAATCAAGAGGCGAGGGGCCAGTACTTC.

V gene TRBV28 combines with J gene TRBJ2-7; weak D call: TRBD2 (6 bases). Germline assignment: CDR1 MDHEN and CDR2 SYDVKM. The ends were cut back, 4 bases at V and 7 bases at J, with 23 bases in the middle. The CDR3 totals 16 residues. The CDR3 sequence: CASSSPSLGGTGEQYF. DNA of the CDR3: TGTGCCAGCAGTTCCCCCTCCTTGGGGGGAACGGGGGAGCAGTACTTC.

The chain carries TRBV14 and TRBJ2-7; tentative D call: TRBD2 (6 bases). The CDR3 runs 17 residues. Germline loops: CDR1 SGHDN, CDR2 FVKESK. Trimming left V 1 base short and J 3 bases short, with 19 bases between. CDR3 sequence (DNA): TGTGCCAGCAGCCAAGTTTTTGAGACGGGGGATGGCTACGAGCAGTACTTC. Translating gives CASSQVFETGDGYEQYF.

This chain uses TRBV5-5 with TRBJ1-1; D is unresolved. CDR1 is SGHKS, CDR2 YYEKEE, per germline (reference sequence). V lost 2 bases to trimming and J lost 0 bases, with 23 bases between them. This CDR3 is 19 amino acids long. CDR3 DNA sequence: TGTGCCAGCAGCTTCTATCCCAAAGTCGGTGGTGGTATGAACACTGAAGCTTTCTTT. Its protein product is CASSFYPKVGGGMNTEAFF.

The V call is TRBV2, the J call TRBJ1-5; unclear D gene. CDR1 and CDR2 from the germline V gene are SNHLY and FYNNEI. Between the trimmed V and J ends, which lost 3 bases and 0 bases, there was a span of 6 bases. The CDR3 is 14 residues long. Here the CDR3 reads CASSEFNSNQPQHF. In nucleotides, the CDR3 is TGTGCCAGCAGTGAGTTTAATAGCAATCAGCCCCAGCATTTT.

CDR3 sequence: CASSLGLVYPYEQYF. In DNA, the CDR3 is TGTGCCAGCAGCCTAGGACTAGTCTACCCCTACGAGCAGTACTTC. This chain joins TRBV5-5 and TRBJ2-7; TRBD2 matches 7 bases. Losses at the gene ends were 4 bases for V and 2 bases for J; bases not matched to a gene: 9. The CDR3 covers 15 residues. Germline V gene lookup returns CDR1 SGHKS and CDR2 YYEKEE (reference sequence).

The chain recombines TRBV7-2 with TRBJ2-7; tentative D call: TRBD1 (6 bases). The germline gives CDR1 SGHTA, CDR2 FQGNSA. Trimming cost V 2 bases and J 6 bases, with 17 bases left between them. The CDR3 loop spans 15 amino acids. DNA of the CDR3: TGTGCCAGCAGCTTAACAGGGAGTGGAGATTTCGAGCAGTACTTC. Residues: CASSLTGSGDFEQYF.

In nucleotides, the CDR3 is TGTGCAAGTCGCCCGGACAGGGGAAAAGACTATGGCTACACCTTC. This codes for CASRPDRGKDYGYTF. This rearrangement joins TRBV12-2 to TRBJ1-2; TRBD1 is the table's D call, not checked against the DNA. TRBV12-2 is a documented pseudogene. This CDR3 spans 15 amino acids.